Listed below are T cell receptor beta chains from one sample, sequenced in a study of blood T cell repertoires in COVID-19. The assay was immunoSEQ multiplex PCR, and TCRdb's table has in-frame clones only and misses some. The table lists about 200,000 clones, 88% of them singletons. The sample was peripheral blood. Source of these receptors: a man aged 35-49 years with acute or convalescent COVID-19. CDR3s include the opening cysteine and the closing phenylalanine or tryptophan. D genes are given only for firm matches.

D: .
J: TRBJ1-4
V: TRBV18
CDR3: CASSPTTRGSNEKLFF
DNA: TGTGCCAGCTCACCGACAACCCGGGGATCGAATGAAAAACTGTTTTTT

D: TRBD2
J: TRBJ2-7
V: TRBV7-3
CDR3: CASSLLGTSVSYEQYF
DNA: TGTGCCAGCAGCTTACTAGGGACTAGCGTTTCCTACGAGCAGTACTTC

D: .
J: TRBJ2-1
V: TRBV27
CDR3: CASSFWGGAEQFF
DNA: TGTGCCAGCAGTTTTTGGGGGGGGGCCGAGCAGTTCTTC

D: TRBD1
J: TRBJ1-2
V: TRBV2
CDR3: CASTLQGDNYGYTF
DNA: TGTGCCAGCACACTACAGGGGGATAACTATGGCTACACCTTC

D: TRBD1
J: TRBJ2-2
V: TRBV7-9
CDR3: CASSSRDREGTGELFF
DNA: TGTGCCAGCAGCTCCCGGGACAGGGAAGGCACCGGGGAGCTGTTTTTT

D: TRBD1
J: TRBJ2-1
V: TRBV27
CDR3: CASSLSPQGQVSNEQFF
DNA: TGTGCCAGCAGTTTATCTCCCCAAGGACAGGTAAGCAATGAGCAGTTCTTC

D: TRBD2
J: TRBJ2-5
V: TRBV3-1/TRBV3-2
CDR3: CASSQGGAGVQETQYF
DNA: TGTGCCAGCAGCCAAGGCGGAGCGGGGGTACAAGAGACCCAGTACTTC

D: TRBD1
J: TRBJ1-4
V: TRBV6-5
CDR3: CASSYARTSGGEKLFF
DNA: TGTGCCAGCAGTTACGCGAGAACCTCAGGGGGGGAAAAACTGTTTTTT

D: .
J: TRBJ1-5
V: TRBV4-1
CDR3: CASSQDEHRNSNQPQHF
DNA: TGCGCCAGCAGCCAAGATGAGCACAGAAATAGCAATCAGCCCCAGCATTTT

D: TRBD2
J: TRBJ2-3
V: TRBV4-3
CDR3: CASSRNLAASGETTDTQYF
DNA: TGCGCCAGCAGCCGGAATCTGGCGGCTAGCGGGGAGACCACAGATACGCAGTATTTT

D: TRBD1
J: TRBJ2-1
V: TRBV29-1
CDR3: CSAGQGVVNEQFF
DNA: TGCAGCGCTGGACAGGGGGTAGTTAATGAGCAGTTCTTC

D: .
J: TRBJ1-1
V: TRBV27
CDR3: CASSLYRKETEAFF
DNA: TGTGCCAGCAGTTTATACAGGAAAGAGACTGAAGCTTTCTTT

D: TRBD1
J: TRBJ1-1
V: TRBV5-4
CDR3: CASSLPGGTEAFF
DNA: TGTGCCAGCAGCTTGCCAGGGGGCACTGAAGCTTTCTTT

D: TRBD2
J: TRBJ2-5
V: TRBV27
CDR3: CASSPTGGGTQYF
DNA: TGTGCCAGCAGTCCCACGGGCGGGGGGACCCAGTACTTC

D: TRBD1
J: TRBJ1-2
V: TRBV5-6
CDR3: CASSFRQGDGYTF
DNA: TGTGCCAGCAGCTTCCGACAGGGGGATGGCTACACCTTC